This passage covers 11 T cell receptor beta chains from one sample sequenced in a study of T cell responses to AZD1222 COVID-19 vaccine (dated by TCRdb to about 2021). The time point label on this specimen signifies: baseline before first vaccination. The protocol used for the library was the immunoSEQ multiplex PCR assay. TCRdb took over this immuneACCESS table, retaining in-frame rearrangements with V and J assigned. Such tables are incomplete; in checked studies, under half of the missing clones stem from an unresolved V gene, and the remainder is unexplained. This sample holds 120,000 or so clones; approximately 92% were observed only once. The top ten clones comprise about 14% of the sample. The sample consisted of peripheral blood, taken on day 0 of AZD1222 vaccination. The receptors come from an adult in good health.

This chain joins TRBV7-2 and TRBJ1-5; 9 bases match TRBD1. The CDR3 contains 17 residues. Germline loops: CDR1 SGHTA, CDR2 FQGNSA. The J segment lost 3 bases and the V segment lost 2 bases, leaving 8 bases of the junction unmatched. The CDR3 sequence is CASSLWGTGLANQPQHF. For the CDR3, the DNA is TGTGCCAGCAGCTTATGGGGGACAGGGTTGGCCAATCAGCCCCAGCATTTT.

The V gene is TRBV5-4, the J gene TRBJ2-5, with D unresolved. CDR3 length: 14 amino acids. Germline loops: CDR1 SGHNT, CDR2 YYREEE (reference sequence). V was trimmed by 4 bases and J by 0 bases, leaving 10 bases between them. The CDR3 region is CASSPSQYQETQYF. For the CDR3, the DNA is TGTGCCAGCAGCCCGTCCCAGTACCAAGAGACCCAGTACTTC. The full variable domain, its missing parts supplied by reference TRBV5-4 and TRBJ2-5, is ETGVTQSPTHLIKTRGQQVTLRCSSQSGHNTVSWYQQALGQGPQFIFQYYREEENGRGNFPPRFSGLQFPNYSSELNVNALELDDSALYLCASSPSQYQETQYFGPGTRLLVL.

This chain uses TRBV5-1 with TRBJ1-2, with 7 nucleotides matching TRBD1. V gave up 5 bases and J gave up 3 bases; unmatched junction bases: 13. The CDR3 has 16 amino acids. Germline assignment: CDR1 SGHRS and CDR2 YFSETQ. The CDR3 DNA reads as TGCGCCAGCAGAGTGACCTACAGGGGATCGGACTATGGCTACACCTTC. This codes for CASRVTYRGSDYGYTF.

This sequence joins TRBV5-4 and TRBJ2-7; 10 bases are a match to TRBD1. The CDR3 totals 15 residues. The J segment lost 5 bases and the V segment lost 0 bases, leaving 5 bases of the junction unmatched. Germline values: CDR1 SGHNT, CDR2 YYREEE (reference sequence). CDR3 sequence: CASSLGQGALNEQYF. In DNA form, the CDR3 reads TGTGCCAGCAGCTTGGGACAGGGGGCCCTGAACGAGCAGTACTTC.

The chain couples TRBV4-2 to TRBJ2-3, with D possibly matching TRBD2 (6 bases). CDR3 length: 16 amino acids. Germline assignment: CDR1 LGHNA and CDR2 YNFKEQ. Between the trimmed V and J ends, which lost 3 bases and 1 base, there was a span of 14 bases. The CDR3 loop reads CASSQGLPAGTDTQYF. The CDR3 DNA reads as TGTGCCAGCAGCCAGGGACTCCCGGCGGGCACAGATACGCAGTATTTT.

The chain is built from TRBV6-5 and TRBJ1-2; unclear D gene. V lost 7 bases to trimming and J lost 2 bases, with 17 bases between them. CDR3 length: 15 amino acids. CDR1 is MNHEY, CDR2 SVGAGI, per germline. In nucleotides, the CDR3 is TGTGCCAGCATCCCGAACGGCGGAATAAACTATGGCTACACCTTC. Translating gives CASIPNGGINYGYTF.

The chain links TRBV5-1 to TRBJ1-2; 7 bases match TRBD1. The trim removed 4 bases at V and 4 bases at J, leaving 7 bases unmatched. Germline lookup yields CDR1 SGHRS and CDR2 YFSETQ. The CDR3 has 14 amino acids. For the CDR3, the DNA is TGCGCCAGCAGCAGTCGACAGGGAGGCTATGGCTACACCTTC. Translating it yields CASSSRQGGYGYTF.

This chain uses TRBV19 with TRBJ1-5; D remains ambiguous. The V and J ends lost 3 bases and 2 bases respectively, with 11 bases between them. Germline assignment: CDR1 LNHDA and CDR2 SQIVND (reference sequence). The CDR3 is 15 amino acids. DNA for the CDR3: TGTGCCAGTAGTATTGGAGTTTCAGGCAATCAGCCCCAGCATTTT. Encoded protein: CASSIGVSGNQPQHF.

The CDR3 nucleotides are TGTGCCAGCTCACTCTCTAGGCAGCTTCACGAGCAGTACTTC. Translated: CASSLSRQLHEQYF. The chain is built from TRBV18 and TRBJ2-7, with unresolved D. Germline-derived CDR1 and CDR2 are KGHSH and LQKENI. This CDR3 region has 14 residues. The germline V and J ends were trimmed by 4 bases and 5 bases, with 15 bases remaining between them.

V usage is TRBV28 and J usage is TRBJ2-3; the D is unclear. The germline V gene encodes CDR1 MDHEN and CDR2 SYDVKM. The CDR3 has 13 residues. Trimming removed 6 bases at V and 10 bases at J, with 17 bases between. This CDR3 reads CASRDPSRSAQYF. The DNA of the CDR3 is TGTGCCAGCAGAGACCCTTCCAGGTCGGCGCAGTATTTT.

The rearrangement joins TRBV4-3 to TRBJ2-6; D perhaps matches TRBD1 (5 bases). Germline-derived CDR1 and CDR2 are LGHNA and YSLEER. V gave up 0 bases and J gave up 0 bases, with 24 bases separating them. The CDR3 contains 22 residues. The CDR3 nucleotides are TGCGCCAGCAGCCAAGATCGCGACCTCTCGACAGAAATTTACTCTGGGGCCAACGTCCTGACTTTC. This codes for CASSQDRDLSTEIYSGANVLTF.